These 30 T cell receptor beta chains came from one sample sequenced in a study of glioma-infiltrating T cells. Using RNA template, CDR3s of TCR alpha and beta were amplified with iRepertoire arm-PCR. TCRdb independently ran MiXCR on the multiplex PCR reads; one entry per CDR3 protein. The sample holds around 350,000 distinct CDR3 sequences, roughly two fifths seen once. The sample consisted of glioma tissue, nonneoplastic brain tissue, or PBMCs (not recorded which). The receptors derive from a human donor with low-grade glioma or glioblastoma, undergoing nonglioma brain surgery, or in good health (not recorded which).

As regards this clonotype: A read error may explain this, as a much larger clone is one base away. The rearrangement joins TRBV6-1 to TRBJ2-7, with D unresolved. In germline, CDR1 is MNHNS, CDR2 SASEGT. CDR3 length equals 12 residues. The V and J ends lost 5 bases and 3 bases respectively, with 8 bases between them. CDR3 DNA sequence: TGTGCCAGCAGTCCCTACAACTACGAGCAGTACTTC. This codes for CASSPYNYEQYF.

This clonotype has a handful of counts. The chain joins TRBV20-1 to TRBJ2-1, with D possibly being TRBD1 (5 bases). Trimming removed 3 bases at V and 0 bases at J, with 15 bases between. Germline CDR1 is DFQATT and CDR2 is SNEGSKA (reference sequence). This CDR3 is built from 16 residues. The CDR3, as DNA: TGCAGTGCTAGGGACCCTGGGGCTAGCTCCTACAATGAGCAGTTCTTC. As protein: CSARDPGASSYNEQFF.

At least ten counts were recorded for this clonotype. The chain recombines TRBV20-1 with TRBJ2-5; D gene ambiguous. The V end was cut by 5 bases, the J end by 1 base, with 17 bases between. The CDR3 is 15 amino acids. The germline V gene has CDR1 DFQATT and CDR2 SNEGSKA (reference sequence). CDR3 sequence: CSAPTVSTFQETQYF. In DNA form, the CDR3 reads TGCAGTGCTCCGACCGTTTCTACTTTCCAAGAGACCCAGTACTTC.

On this clonotype: This may be a read error: a much more frequent sequence differs by one nucleotide. This sequence joins TRBV27 and TRBJ2-3; 7 bases map to TRBD2. CDR1 MNHEY and CDR2 SMNVEV come from the germline V gene (reference sequence). The CDR3 is 18 amino acids. Written as DNA, the CDR3 is TGTACCAGCAGTTCCAGAATGGGACTACAATCTAGCACAGATACGCAGTATTTT. Translation: CTSSSRMGLQSSTDTQYF.

This clonotype came up a few times. The CDR3 protein is CATSRDRVASYEQYF. The CDR3 nucleotides read TGTGCCACCAGCAGAGACAGGGTTGCCTCCTACGAGCAGTACTTC. The chain links TRBV15 to TRBJ2-7; TRBD1 might be the D (5 bases). The germline gives CDR1 LNHNV, CDR2 YYDKDF (reference sequence). Trimming shortened V by 0 bases and J by 0 bases, and 9 bases separated the two germline ends. The CDR3 is 15 amino acids.

This clonotype was seen only a few times. The chain carries TRBV5-1 and TRBJ2-3; D remains unclear. The V gene's germline CDR1 is SGHRS and CDR2 YFSETQ. CDR3 length: 13 residues. V lost 4 bases and J 4 bases, leaving 10 bases between the germline ends. The chain's CDR3 is CASSRISSDTQYF. CDR3 nucleotides: TGCGCCAGCAGCCGCATCAGCTCAGATACGCAGTATTTT.

This clonotype was seen a handful of times. This chain links TRBV4-3 with TRBJ2-7; weak D call: TRBD1 (5 bases). CDR1 is LGHNA and CDR2 is YSLEER in the germline V gene. The CDR3 spans 16 residues. The ends were cut back, 0 bases at V and 4 bases at J, with 16 bases in the middle. The CDR3 coding sequence is TGCGCCAGCAGCCAAGAGCTTGACAGTTTCCCTTACGAGCAGTACTTC. Amino acids: CASSQELDSFPYEQYF.

This clonotype was counted only a few times. The V gene is TRBV4-1, the J gene TRBJ2-3; perhaps D is TRBD1 or TRBD2 (5 bases each). The CDR3 covers 15 residues. Trimming shortened V by 3 bases and J by 6 bases, and 16 bases separated the two germline ends. CDR1 and CDR2 from the germline V gene are MGHRA and YSYEKL. For the CDR3, the DNA is TGCGCCAGCAGCCAGAGGGGCGATCCAGGGGATACGCAGTATTTT. It translates to CASSQRGDPGDTQYF.

In this sample, this clonotype turned up many times. This chain joins TRBV6-1 and TRBJ2-1; possible D gene TRBD1, 7 bases. The germline gives CDR1 MNHNS, CDR2 SASEGT. This CDR3 has 14 residues. V lost 8 bases to trimming and J lost 5 bases, with 16 bases between them. The CDR3 bases are TGTGCCAGCCGTCGGACAGGACTAAACAATGAGCAGTTCTTC. It translates to CASRRTGLNNEQFF.

Comment on this clonotype: At one of its ends the junction is not consistent with the germline gene, which may arise from a read error. This chain joins TRBV5-4 and TRBJ1-5; D might be TRBD1 (5 bases). This CDR3 is 15 amino acids long. Germline CDR1 reads SGHNT; CDR2 reads YYREEE (reference sequence). CDR3 coding DNA: TGTGCCAGCAGTGAAGCCGGACATAGCAATCAGCCCCAGAATTTT. It is translated as CASSEAGHSNQPQNF.

The CDR3 region is CASSQRTGLVNTEAFF. The CDR3 nucleotides are TGCGCCAGCAGCCAAAGAACGGGGTTAGTGAACACTGAAGCTTTCTTT. The chain carries TRBV4-1 and TRBJ1-1, with D hard to call. V was pared by 2 bases and J by 0 bases, with 13 bases between. Germline lookup yields CDR1 MGHRA and CDR2 YSYEKL. The CDR3 has 16 residues.

This chain connects TRBV7-9 to TRBJ2-1; TRBD2 agrees at 14 bases. V lost 3 bases and J lost 7; bases outside the gene matches: 5. CDR1 and CDR2 (germline): SEHNR, FQNEAQ (reference sequence). The CDR3 length is 16 residues. The CDR3 DNA is TGTGCCAGCAGCTTCGGACTAGCGGGAGGTAGGAATGAGCAGTTCTTC. The encoded protein is CASSFGLAGGRNEQFF.

The chain uses TRBV27 and TRBJ2-5; a possible D gene is TRBD2 (6 bases). Germline values: CDR1 MNHEY, CDR2 SMNVEV (reference sequence). With 8 bases removed from V and 0 bases from J, the gap between germline ends came to 13 bases. The CDR3 runs to 14 residues. CDR3 nucleotide sequence: TGTGCCAGCCCGGAGGGTCTCTACCAAGAGACCCAGTACTTC. Amino acid sequence: CASPEGLYQETQYF.

This clonotype appeared many times. V gene TRBV7-2 combines with J gene TRBJ2-5; weak D call: TRBD2 (6 bases). The V gene's germline CDR1 is SGHTA and CDR2 FQGNSA. The length of the CDR3 is 13 residues. V was shortened by 5 bases and J by 1 base, with 8 bases between the two germline ends. CDR3 sequence reads: CASSPGLQETQYF. DNA for the CDR3: TGTGCCAGCAGCCCGGGACTCCAAGAGACCCAGTACTTC.

This clonotype has only a few counts. The chain combines TRBV7-2 with TRBJ2-3; no reliable D call. CDR1 SGHTA and CDR2 FQGNSA come from the germline V gene. The CDR3 runs to 15 residues. Trimming pared 4 bases from V and 6 bases from J, leaving 17 bases between. This chain's CDR3 is CASSSKAQAADTQYF. The CDR3 nucleotides are TGTGCCAGCAGCTCCAAAGCGCAGGCAGCGGATACGCAGTATTTT. The full variable domain, with the rest looked up from reference TRBV7-2 and TRBJ2-3, is GAGVSQSPSNKVTEKGKDVELRCDPISGHTALYWYRQSLGQGLEFLIYFQGNSAPDKSGLPSDRFSAERTGGSVSTLTIQRTQQEDSAVYLCASSSKAQAADTQYFGPGTRLTVL.

The genes are TRBV3-1 and TRBJ2-2; TRBD1 might be the D (6 bases). This CDR3 has 17 residues. Per the germline V gene, CDR1 is LGHDT and CDR2 is YNNKEL (reference sequence). The V gene lost 0 bases and the J gene lost 8 bases, with 19 bases spanning the gap. The CDR3 loop is CASSQDVGTRTGGELFF. The DNA for the CDR3 is TGTGCCAGCAGCCAAGATGTGGGCACGCGAACAGGGGGGGAGCTGTTTTTT.

The chain employs TRBV19 and TRBJ2-1, with D possibly matching TRBD2 (5 bases). There are 15 residues in the CDR3. From germline, CDR1 is LNHDA and CDR2 SQIVND (reference sequence). With 6 bases removed from V and 6 bases from J, the gap between germline ends came to 18 bases. The DNA of the CDR3 is TGTGCCAGTAGGCTTAGAGGGAGTAGGGTCAATGAGCAGTTCTTC. The encoded protein is CASRLRGSRVNEQFF.

The CDR3 DNA reads as TGTGCCAGCAGTTTCGAGACAGGAAACACTGAAGCTTTCTTT. It specifies CASSFETGNTEAFF. The rearrangement uses TRBV27 and TRBJ1-1; a weak D match, TRBD1 (6 bases). Trimming pared 3 bases from V and 2 bases from J, leaving 10 bases between. Germline assignment: CDR1 MNHEY and CDR2 SMNVEV (reference sequence). The CDR3 consists of 14 residues.

This clonotype appeared once. Since a much larger clone is just one base distant, this may be a read error. This sequence joins TRBV6-5 and TRBJ2-6, with no clear D. This CDR3 is built from 17 residues. Germline V gives CDR1 MNHEY, CDR2 SVGAGI. The chain's CDR3 is CASSHSKFSSGANVLTF. CDR3 sequence (DNA): TGTGCCAGCAGTCACTCAAAGTTCTCGTCTGGGGCCAACGTCCTGACTTTC.

This clonotype occurred a few times. The chain combines TRBV4-1 with TRBJ2-2; tentatively, D is TRBD1 or TRBD2 (5 bases each). Trimming removed 3 bases from V and 3 bases from J, with 5 bases in between. Germline V gene lookup returns CDR1 MGHRA and CDR2 YSYEKL. This CDR3 has 13 residues. CDR3 sequence: CASSQGHTGELFF. The CDR3 DNA sequence: TGCGCCAGCAGCCAGGGACACACCGGGGAGCTGTTTTTT.

This clonotype was detected ten times or more. The rearrangement links TRBV28 to TRBJ2-7, with D possibly TRBD2 on 6 matching bases. The CDR3 loop spans 16 amino acids. Germline CDR1 reads MDHEN; CDR2 reads SYDVKM. The germline V and J ends were trimmed by 2 bases and 5 bases, with 19 bases remaining between them. This chain's CDR3 is CASSLPGSRESHEQYF. Here the CDR3 DNA reads TGTGCCAGCAGTTTACCCGGGAGCCGGGAGTCCCACGAGCAGTACTTC.

As concerns this clonotype: Just one base apart from a much larger clone, this may be a read error. The gene calls are TRBV28 and TRBJ1-1, with D possibly matching TRBD1 (5 bases). This CDR3 comprises 14 residues. V was clipped by 10 bases and J by 1 base, with 16 bases between them. Germline V gene data show CDR1 as MDHEN and CDR2 as SYDVKM. This CDR3 reads CATARLGENTEAFF. CDR3 coding DNA: TGTGCCACCGCACGGTTAGGGGAGAACACTGAAGCTTTCTTT.

The table lists this clonotype with many counts. The chain has TRBV20-1 and TRBJ1-1; no firm D call. The germline CDR1 and CDR2 sequences are DFQATT and SNEGSKA (reference sequence). Trimming removed 5 bases from V and 4 bases from J, with 11 bases in between. The CDR3 consists of 12 residues. The CDR3 nucleotides read TGCAGTGCTGAGACACGGGGCACTGAAGCTTTCTTT. It specifies CSAETRGTEAFF.

About this clonotype: A much larger clone is a single base away; this may be a read error. The chain combines TRBV6-6 with TRBJ1-1; D unclear. CDR1 and CDR2 (germline): MNHNY, SVGAGI (reference sequence). CDR3 size: 14 residues. The CDR3 loop is CVSSPRRMNTEAFF. The DNA of the CDR3 is TGTGTCAGCAGCCCTAGAAGAATGAACACTGAAGCTTTCTTT.

The V call is TRBV7-2, the J call TRBJ2-1; D not certain. V was shortened by 5 bases and J by 7 bases, with 6 bases between the two germline ends. CDR1 and CDR2 from the germline V gene are SGHTA and FQGNSA. The CDR3 totals 11 residues. The CDR3 DNA is TGTGCCAGCAGCCCCCCGAATGAGCAGTTCTTC. Translation: CASSPPNEQFF.

V is TRBV7-2 and J is TRBJ2-1, with D possibly being TRBD1 (8 bases). Trimming took off 2 bases at V and 12 bases at J, with 14 bases between the two ends. Germline V gene sequence: CDR1 SGHTA, CDR2 FQGNSA. The CDR3 is 13 amino acids. CDR3 sequence: CASSLQGAGAQFF. The CDR3 DNA reads as TGTGCCAGCAGCTTACAGGGGGCGGGGGCGCAGTTCTTC.

V gene TRBV11-2 combines with J gene TRBJ1-1, with D perhaps matching TRBD1 (5 bases). Germline loops: CDR1 SGHAT, CDR2 FQNNGV. The ends were cut back, 7 bases at V and 4 bases at J, with 22 bases in the middle. The CDR3 has 16 amino acids. CDR3 DNA sequence: TGTGCCAGCACCCGGGTCGGGGGAATGAAAGGCACTGAAGCTTTCTTT. Protein: CASTRVGGMKGTEAFF. Filled out from reference TRBV11-2 and TRBJ1-1, the complete variable domain reads EAGVAQSPRYKIIEKRQSVAFWCNPISGHATLYWYQQILGQGPKLLIQFQNNGVVDDSQLPKDRFSAERLKGVDSTLKIQPAKLEDSAVYLCASTRVGGMKGTEAFFGQGTRLTVV.

The chain links TRBV18 to TRBJ1-2; D gene unclear. V dropped 5 bases and J dropped 2 bases, with 12 bases sitting between them. Germline V gene sequence: CDR1 KGHSH, CDR2 LQKENI. This CDR3 region has 14 residues. This CDR3 is CASSTRGSNYGYTF. CDR3 nucleotide sequence: TGTGCCAGCTCAACCAGAGGGTCCAACTATGGCTACACCTTC.

As regards this clonotype: A much larger clone is a single base away; this may be a read error. Likely a read error: the CDR3 ends without its conserved phenylalanine or tryptophan. This CDR3 reads CASSPSTDMNEQFS. DNA of the CDR3: TGTGCCAGCAGTCCCTCGACAGATATGAATGAGCAGTTCTCC. The genes are TRBV25-1 and TRBJ2-1, with D possibly matching TRBD1 (5 bases). The CDR3 spans 14 residues. Trimming pared 5 bases from V and 7 bases from J, leaving 15 bases between. CDR1 is MGHDK, CDR2 SYGVNS, per germline.

The chain joins TRBV20-1 to TRBJ2-7; 8 positions agree with TRBD1. CDR3 size: 13 residues. The V segment lost 5 bases and the J segment 1 base; nucleotides outside the gene matches: 4. The germline CDR1 and CDR2 sequences are DFQATT and SNEGSKA (reference sequence). The CDR3 DNA reads as TGCAGTGCTTTGACAGGGGATTCCTACGAGCAGTACTTC. Its translation is CSALTGDSYEQYF.